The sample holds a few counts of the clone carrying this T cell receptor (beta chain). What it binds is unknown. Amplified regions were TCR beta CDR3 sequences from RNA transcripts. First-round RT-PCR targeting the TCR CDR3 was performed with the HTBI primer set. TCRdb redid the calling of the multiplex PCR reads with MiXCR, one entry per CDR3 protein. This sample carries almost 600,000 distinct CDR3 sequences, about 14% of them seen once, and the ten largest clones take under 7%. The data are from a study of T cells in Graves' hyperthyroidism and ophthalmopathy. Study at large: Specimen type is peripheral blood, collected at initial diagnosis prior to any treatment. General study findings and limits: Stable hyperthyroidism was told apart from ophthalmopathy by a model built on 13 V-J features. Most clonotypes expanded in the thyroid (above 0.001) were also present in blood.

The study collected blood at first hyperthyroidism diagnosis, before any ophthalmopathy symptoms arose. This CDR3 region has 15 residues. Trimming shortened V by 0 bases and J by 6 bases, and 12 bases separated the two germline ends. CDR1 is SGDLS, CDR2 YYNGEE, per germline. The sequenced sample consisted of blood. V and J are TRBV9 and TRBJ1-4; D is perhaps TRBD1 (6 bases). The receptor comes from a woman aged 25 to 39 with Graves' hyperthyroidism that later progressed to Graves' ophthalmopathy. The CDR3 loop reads CASSVEGGRDEKLFF. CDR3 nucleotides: TGTGCCAGCAGCGTAGAAGGGGGGCGCGATGAAAAACTGTTTTTT. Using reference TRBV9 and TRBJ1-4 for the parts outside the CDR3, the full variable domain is DSGVTQTPKHLITATGQRVTLRCSPRSGDLSVYWYQQSLDQGLQFLIQYYNGEERAKGNILERFSAQQFPDLHSELNLSSLELGDSALYFCASSVEGGRDEKLFFGSGTQLSVL.